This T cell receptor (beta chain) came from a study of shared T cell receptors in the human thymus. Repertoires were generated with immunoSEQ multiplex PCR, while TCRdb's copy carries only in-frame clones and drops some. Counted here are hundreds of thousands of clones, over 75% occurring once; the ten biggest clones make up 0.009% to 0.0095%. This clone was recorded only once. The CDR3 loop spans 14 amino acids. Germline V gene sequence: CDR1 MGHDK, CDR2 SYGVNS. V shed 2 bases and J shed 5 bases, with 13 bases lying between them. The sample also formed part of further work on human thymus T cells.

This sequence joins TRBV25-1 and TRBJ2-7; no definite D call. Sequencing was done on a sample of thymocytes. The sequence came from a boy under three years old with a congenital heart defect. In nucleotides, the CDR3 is TGTGCCAGCAGTGAACCCACAGTGTCGAACGAGCAGTACTTC. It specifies CASSEPTVSNEQYF.